Presented here are 18 T cell receptor beta chains from one specimen sequenced in a study of vaccination and CD4 T cells after COVID-19. What these receptors recognize is not known. Treatment of the sample: 10-day PBMC culture with coronavirus spike peptide pools or control peptides (ViraFEST assay). These CD4+ T cells came from an unexposed donor, sampled before the COVID-19 pandemic (2011-2018). The study sequenced cultured CD4+ T cell DNA using the Oncomine TCR Beta short-read assay. TCRdb used MiXCR to reprocess the PCR reads, holding one entry per CDR3 protein. The sample contains thousands of distinct CDR3 sequences, 40% to 50% of which appear only once. Sequencing was carried out using CD4+ T cells from blood, cultured in vitro. All receptors derive from a human donor in good health.

V usage is TRBV5-8 and J usage is TRBJ1-2; D is unresolved. Deletions cut 0 bases from V and 1 base from J, with 4 bases between. Germline V gives CDR1 SGHTS, CDR2 YDEGEE. The CDR3 contains 13 residues. DNA of the CDR3: TGTGCCAGCAGCTTGGTTTATAACTATGGCTACACCTTC. Its translation: CASSLVYNYGYTF.

This clonotype was found a few times. The rearrangement links TRBV24-1 to TRBJ2-2; D not certain. The V and J ends lost 7 bases and 6 bases respectively, with 8 bases between them. The CDR3 is 12 residues long. Germline-derived CDR1 and CDR2 are KGHDR and SFDVKD. As DNA, the CDR3 is TGTGCCACCAGCGACCGCCCCGGGGAGCTGTTTTTT. This encodes CATSDRPGELFF.

This clonotype has a handful of counts. The rearrangement joins TRBV6-1 to TRBJ1-5; a possible D gene is TRBD1 (5 bases). The CDR3 extends over 16 amino acids. The V and J ends lost 2 bases and 3 bases respectively, with 14 bases between them. From germline, CDR1 is MNHNS and CDR2 SASEGT. CDR3 sequence: CASSEPPYRNNQPQHF. The CDR3 DNA is TGTGCCAGCAGTGAACCCCCTTACAGGAACAATCAGCCCCAGCATTTT.

This clonotype has just a few counts. The CDR3 sequence is CASSLRRETQYF. CDR3 DNA: TGTGCCAGCAGCTTGAGGAGAGAGACCCAGTACTTC. V usage is TRBV7-8 and J usage is TRBJ2-5; the D is unclear. With 3 bases removed from V and 4 bases from J, the gap between germline ends came to 6 bases. The CDR3 has 12 amino acids. Germline CDR1 reads SGHVS; CDR2 reads FQNEAQ.

Remarks on this clonotype: The junction and the germline gene differ at one end; a read error may be behind it. The chain combines TRBV5-3 with TRBJ1-6; D not certain. TRBV5-3 is assigned to the ORF class and has an uncertain function. This CDR3 contains 15 residues. The DNA of the CDR3 is TGCGCCAGAAGCCGGACGGTCTTGGATAATTCACCCCTCCACTTT. This gives the protein CARSRTVLDNSPLHF.

This clonotype was observed a few times. The genes are TRBV7-2 and TRBJ2-4; no definite D call. Trimming pared 3 bases from V and 2 bases from J, leaving 8 bases between. Germline V gives CDR1 SGHTA, CDR2 FQGNSA. CDR3 size: 14 residues. The CDR3 bases are TGTGCCAGCAGCTTCAGCTTATCCAAAAACATTCAGTACTTC. This translates into CASSFSLSKNIQYF.

The rearrangement uses TRBV12-3 or TRBV12-4 and TRBJ1-1; D unclear. There are 11 residues in the CDR3. The V and J ends lost 4 bases and 6 bases respectively, with 6 bases between them. This CDR3 reads CASSSFAEAFF. The CDR3 coding sequence is TGTGCCAGCAGTTCGTTCGCTGAAGCTTTCTTT.

The chain couples TRBV2 to TRBJ1-2, with no clear D. Deletions cut 5 bases from V and 7 bases from J, with 17 bases between. The CDR3 length is 14 residues. Germline-derived CDR1 and CDR2 are SNHLY and FYNNEI. CDR3 DNA: TGTGCCAGCAGTAAATCGACACAAGCCTCTGGCTACACCTTC. Its protein product is CASSKSTQASGYTF.

A few counts support this clonotype. This rearrangement joins TRBV7-9 to TRBJ1-1; possible D gene TRBD1, 6 bases. V was cut by 5 bases and J by 4 bases, with 14 bases left in between. Germline-derived CDR1 and CDR2 are SEHNR and FQNEAQ (reference sequence). This CDR3 has 14 residues. The DNA of the CDR3 is TGTGCCAGCAGCCCAACAGGGATGGGCACTGAAGCTTTCTTT. Translation gives CASSPTGMGTEAFF.

V usage is TRBV6-2 or TRBV6-3 and J usage is TRBJ1-4; TRBD1 matches 12 bases. The junction had 7 bases not matched to a gene; V was cut back by 0 bases and J by 8 bases. This CDR3 contains 17 residues. CDR1 is MNHEY and CDR2 is SVGEGT in the germline V gene. The CDR3 here is CASSYSGTGGANEKLFF. CDR3 DNA sequence: TGTGCCAGCAGTTACTCCGGGACAGGGGGCGCGAACGAAAAACTGTTTTTT.

The rearrangement joins TRBV15 to TRBJ2-7; D call uncertain. Trimming removed 5 bases at V and 0 bases at J, with 14 bases between. The CDR3 is 15 residues long. In germline, CDR1 is LNHNV, CDR2 YYDKDF (reference sequence). CDR3 nucleotide sequence: TGTGCCACCAGCGTTTGGAGTCCGGGCTCCTACGAGCAGTACTTC. It yields the protein CATSVWSPGSYEQYF.

This chain links TRBV6-1 with TRBJ2-5; the D is unclear. Germline V gene sequence: CDR1 MNHNS, CDR2 SASEGT. V was trimmed by 6 bases and J by 4 bases, leaving 12 bases between them. The CDR3 spans 13 residues. CDR3 in amino acids: CASSSPLGETQYF. The CDR3 DNA reads TGTGCCAGCAGCTCCCCGCTGGGAGAGACCCAGTACTTC.

V is TRBV2 and J is TRBJ2-5, with 7 bases lining up with TRBD2. The V gene end was trimmed by 5 bases and the J gene end by 7 bases; junction bases not matched to a gene: 10. The CDR3 is 14 residues long. CDR1 is SNHLY and CDR2 is FYNNEI in the germline V gene. CDR3 coding DNA: TGTGCCAGCAGTTCAAGCGGGGTCTCAGGGACCCAGTACTTC. Translating it yields CASSSSGVSGTQYF.

The chain recombines TRBV7-2 with TRBJ2-7; 8 bases line up with TRBD2. Germline V gene lookup returns CDR1 SGHTA and CDR2 FQGNSA. The CDR3 covers 15 residues. V shed 5 bases and J 6 bases; nucleotides not matched to a gene: 12. For the CDR3, the DNA is TGTGCCAGCAGCCAAAGGAGCGGGAGTTCCGGCGAGCAGTACTTC. It is translated as CASSQRSGSSGEQYF. Filled out from reference TRBV7-2 and TRBJ2-7, the complete variable domain reads GAGVSQSPSNKVTEKGKDVELRCDPISGHTALYWYRQSLGQGLEFLIYFQGNSAPDKSGLPSDRFSAERTGGSVSTLTIQRTQQEDSAVYLCASSQRSGSSGEQYFGPGTRLTVT.

The rearrangement links TRBV30 to TRBJ1-1; perhaps TRBD1 as D (6 bases). CDR3 size: 12 residues. Germline lookup yields CDR1 GTSNPN and CDR2 SVGIG (reference sequence). V was pared by 7 bases and J by 8 bases, with 17 bases between. The CDR3 DNA reads as TGTGCCTTTCAACAGGGAAAGGGCGAAGCTTTCTTT. Its protein is CAFQQGKGEAFF.

The V and J genes are TRBV7-9 and TRBJ1-2; D might be TRBD1 (5 bases). Trimming removed 1 base at V and 8 bases at J, with 8 bases between. Germline V gene lookup returns CDR1 SEHNR and CDR2 FQNEAQ (reference sequence). The CDR3 extends over 12 amino acids. The CDR3: CASSLVGDGYTF. The CDR3 DNA reads as TGTGCCAGCAGCTTAGTAGGGGACGGCTACACCTTC. The variable domain in full, completed from reference TRBV7-9 and TRBJ1-2, reads DTGVSQNPRHKITKRGQNVTFRCDPISEHNRLYWYRQTLGQGPEFLTYFQNEAQLEKSRLLSDRFSAERPKGSFSTLEIQRTEQGDSAMYLCASSLVGDGYTFGSGTRLTVV.

In this sample, this clonotype turned up a few times. This chain connects TRBV6-1 to TRBJ1-1; D ambiguous. Germline V gives CDR1 MNHNS, CDR2 SASEGT. The CDR3 has 14 amino acids. Trimming cost V 6 bases and J 0 bases, with 11 bases left between them. CDR3 in DNA: TGTGCCAGCAGGAGTAGTCAGTTGAACACTGAAGCTTTCTTT. It yields the protein CASRSSQLNTEAFF.

For the CDR3, the DNA is TGTGCCAGCAGCTTCGACGCAGGACGTTGGAACACTGAAGCTTTCTTT. Translation gives CASSFDAGRWNTEAFF. This chain links TRBV7-2 with TRBJ1-1; D call uncertain. This CDR3 is built from 16 residues. Per germline, CDR1 SGHTA and CDR2 FQGNSA. V shed 3 bases and J shed 1 base, with 15 bases lying between them.